The rows below give T cell receptor beta chains drawn from one sample of a study of siplizumab effects on memory and regulatory T cells. TCRdb's table, derived via immunoSEQ multiplex PCR, lists solely in-frame clones and lacks some. The sample shows 95,000 to 100,000 clones, approximately 91% of them seen only once. The specimen was non-Treg CD4+ T cells sorted from blood. The receptors originated from a human donor in good health. Both conserved end residues are part of each CDR3. A D gene is named only where the DNA matches it firmly. Rows give clone size only sometimes, using once, few, many, or a class for an expanded clone.

j_call: TRBJ1-5
v_call: TRBV5-5
clone_size: few
d_call: TRBD1
cdr3_nt: TGTGCCAGCAGCCCGACAGGGCAAAGCAATCAGCCCCAGCATTTT
cdr3_aa: CASSPTGQSNQPQHF

j_call: TRBJ2-3
v_call: TRBV11-1
clone_size: -
d_call: -
cdr3_nt: TGTGCCAGCAGCTTAGCGTTTCAGGGGCCAGATACGCAGTATTTT
cdr3_aa: CASSLAFQGPDTQYF

j_call: TRBJ2-1
v_call: TRBV10-2
clone_size: once
d_call: -
cdr3_nt: TGCGCCAGCGCTTTCAGAGACGAGCAGTTCTTC
cdr3_aa: CASAFRDEQFF

j_call: TRBJ2-7
v_call: TRBV11-3
clone_size: once
d_call: TRBD2
cdr3_nt: TGTGCCAGCAGCGGACAGCCGGGACTAGCTTTAGGCGAGCAGTACTTC
cdr3_aa: CASSGQPGLALGEQYF

j_call: TRBJ1-3
v_call: TRBV28
clone_size: -
d_call: -
cdr3_nt: TGTGCCAGCAGTTTATTAGAACTCAGCTCTGGAAACACCATATATTTT
cdr3_aa: CASSLLELSSGNTIYF

j_call: TRBJ1-2
v_call: TRBV5-6
clone_size: -
d_call: -
cdr3_nt: TGTGCCAGCAGCTTTGAGGGGGTCAATGGCTACACCTTC
cdr3_aa: CASSFEGVNGYTF

j_call: TRBJ2-1
v_call: TRBV7-7
clone_size: -
d_call: -
cdr3_nt: TGTGCTAGCAGCTTAACGGCAGACAATGAGCAGTTCTTC
cdr3_aa: CASSLTADNEQFF

j_call: TRBJ2-2
v_call: TRBV5-1
clone_size: -
d_call: -
cdr3_nt: TGCGCCAGCAGGATTACCGGGGAGCTGTTTTTT
cdr3_aa: CASRITGELFF

j_call: TRBJ1-3
v_call: TRBV2
clone_size: -
d_call: TRBD1
cdr3_nt: TGTGCCAGCAGGGACTCGGGACAGTTCTCTGGAAACACCATATATTTT
cdr3_aa: CASRDSGQFSGNTIYF

j_call: TRBJ2-2
v_call: TRBV19
clone_size: -
d_call: -
cdr3_nt: TGTGCCAGTAGTATAGATGCCAGGGGAGCCGGGGAGCTGTTTTTT
cdr3_aa: CASSIDARGAGELFF

j_call: TRBJ1-5
v_call: TRBV12-5
clone_size: -
d_call: -
cdr3_nt: TGTGCTAGTGGTTTTGGGGGGGCCCAGCATTTT
cdr3_aa: CASGFGGAQHF

j_call: TRBJ2-1
v_call: TRBV7-9
clone_size: -
d_call: TRBD1
cdr3_nt: TGTGCCAGCAGCTTGGGTACGGGCAGGGGGAATGAGCAGTTCTTC
cdr3_aa: CASSLGTGRGNEQFF

j_call: TRBJ2-3
v_call: TRBV18
clone_size: -
d_call: TRBD2
cdr3_nt: TGTGCCAGCTCACAAGAGACTAGCGGGAGCACAGATACGCAGTATTTT
cdr3_aa: CASSQETSGSTDTQYF

j_call: TRBJ2-1
v_call: TRBV19
clone_size: -
d_call: TRBD2
cdr3_nt: TGTGCCAGTAGTATTGCTAGCGGGCCTTACAATGAGCAGTTCTTC
cdr3_aa: CASSIASGPYNEQFF

j_call: TRBJ2-7
v_call: TRBV18
clone_size: -
d_call: -
cdr3_nt: TGTGCCAGCTCACCCTCTAGGGGCTACGAGCAGTACTTC
cdr3_aa: CASSPSRGYEQYF

j_call: TRBJ1-5
v_call: TRBV19
clone_size: -
d_call: TRBD1
cdr3_nt: TGTGCCAGTACCACTCGTAGGGACAGGGGCCGACAGCCCCAGCATTTT
cdr3_aa: CASTTRRDRGRQPQHF

j_call: TRBJ1-4
v_call: TRBV13
clone_size: -
d_call: -
cdr3_nt: TGTGCCAGCAGCTTAGGAGCACGAGCTAATGAAAAACTGTTTTTT
cdr3_aa: CASSLGARANEKLFF